These 21 T cell receptor beta chains share one sample of origin, sequenced in a study of CD8 T cells in ankylosing spondylitis. Via MiXCR, TCRdb re-called the 5' RACE reads, giving one row per CDR3 protein. The sample shows 150,000 to 200,000 distinct CDR3 sequences, more than 9% of them seen only once. Sequencing was carried out using blood, either unsorted or a sorted T cell fraction (not recorded which). The receptors stem from a male donor with ankylosing spondylitis or in good health (not recorded which).

This clonotype was detected many times. V is TRBV4-3 and J is TRBJ1-5, with a weak D call TRBD1 (6 bases). The CDR3 has 17 amino acids. Germline V lookup: CDR1 LGHNA, CDR2 YSLEER. Trimming cost V 3 bases and J 7 bases, with 22 bases left between them. The CDR3 sequence is CASSHVQGLTPWQPQHF. Here the CDR3 DNA reads TGCGCCAGCAGCCATGTACAGGGTTTAACCCCCTGGCAGCCCCAGCATTTT.

CDR3 residues: CASSGGLAGGLTYNEQFF. CDR3 coding DNA: TGTGCCAGCAGTGGGGGACTAGCGGGAGGGCTGACCTACAATGAGCAGTTCTTC. This sequence joins TRBV2 and TRBJ2-1, with TRBD2 matching 16 bases. CDR3 length equals 18 residues. Germline CDR1 and CDR2: SNHLY and FYNNEI. With V trimmed by 4 bases and J by 2 bases, 5 bases remained unmatched.

This clonotype was picked up many times. This rearrangement joins TRBV6-5 to TRBJ2-1; 9 bases are shared with TRBD2. The V and J ends lost 3 bases and 2 bases, in that order; junction bases with no gene match: 2. This CDR3 spans 15 amino acids. CDR1 is MNHEY, CDR2 SVGAGI, per germline. The CDR3 sequence: CASSYSSGAYNEQFF. As DNA, the CDR3 is TGTGCCAGCAGTTATTCTAGCGGGGCCTACAATGAGCAGTTCTTC.

This clonotype has a count of ten or more. V gene TRBV6-2 or TRBV6-3 combines with J gene TRBJ2-7; 9 nucleotides agree with TRBD2. CDR1 and CDR2 (germline): MNHEY, SVGEGT. V shed 2 bases and J 2 bases; nucleotides not matched to a gene: 16. This CDR3 contains 19 residues. This CDR3 is CASSYRASFSGSPTYEQYF. The CDR3 DNA reads TGTGCCAGCAGTTACAGGGCTTCCTTTAGCGGGAGCCCCACCTACGAGCAGTACTTC.

This clonotype was seen repeatedly, ten times or more. The chain couples TRBV5-1 to TRBJ2-3; D is possibly TRBD1 or TRBD2 (5 bases each). This CDR3 spans 14 amino acids. Trimming shortened V by 0 bases and J by 4 bases, and 9 bases separated the two germline ends. Germline V gene data show CDR1 as SGHRS and CDR2 as YFSETQ. The CDR3, as DNA: TGCGCCAGCAGCTTGGCCAGGGACGCAGATACGCAGTATTTT. Its protein product is CASSLARDADTQYF.

CDR3 coding DNA: TGTGCCAGCTCACCTTCGACAGGGGCTAAATCAGATACGCAGTATTTT. Protein: CASSPSTGAKSDTQYF. The chain recombines TRBV18 with TRBJ2-3, with 8 bases that match TRBD1. CDR3 length: 16 residues. From germline, CDR1 is KGHSH and CDR2 LQKENI. Trimming took 3 bases from V and 4 from J; bases not matched to a gene: 9.

This clonotype was detected ten times or more. The genes are TRBV5-1 and TRBJ2-4, with 10 nucleotides matching TRBD2. Looked up from germline, CDR1 is SGHRS and CDR2 is YFSETQ. V shed 1 base, J shed 6 bases, and the junction held 10 bases outside the gene matches. The CDR3 runs to 17 residues. This chain's CDR3 is CASSLPQAGGAGNIQYF. DNA for the CDR3: TGCGCCAGCAGCTTGCCCCAAGCGGGAGGGGCGGGAAACATTCAGTACTTC.

This clonotype was seen ten or more times. The chain links TRBV5-1 to TRBJ2-1; D is ambiguous. V lost 0 bases and J lost 6, with 16 bases in between. The CDR3 consists of 16 residues. Germline CDR1 is SGHRS and CDR2 is YFSETQ. The CDR3 nucleotides are TGCGCCAGCAGCTTGGCCGACGTCACGACCGTCAATGAGCAGTTCTTC. It is translated as CASSLADVTTVNEQFF. Full variable domain (rest looked up from reference TRBV5-1 and TRBJ2-1): KAGVTQTPRYLIKTRGQQVTLSCSPISGHRSVSWYQQTPGQGLQFLFEYFSETQRNKGNFPGRFSGRQFSNSRSEMNVSTLELGDSALYLCASSLADVTTVNEQFFGPGTRLTVL.

This clonotype has ten or more counts. The rearrangement uses TRBV12-3 or TRBV12-4 and TRBJ2-2, with D perhaps TRBD1 (6 bases). V lost 8 bases, J lost 2 bases, and 15 bases lay in between. The length of the CDR3 is 15 residues. Here the CDR3 reads CASLDRPTNTGELFF. In nucleotides, the CDR3 is TGTGCCAGCTTGGACAGACCGACTAACACCGGGGAGCTGTTTTTT.

The chain is built from TRBV30 and TRBJ2-2; maybe TRBD2 (5 bases). Germline lookup yields CDR1 GTSNPN and CDR2 SVGIG (reference sequence). The length of the CDR3 is 14 residues. V dropped 4 bases and J dropped 0 bases, with 9 bases sitting between them. Written as DNA, the CDR3 is TGTGCCTGGAAATCGGGGTCGAACACCGGGGAGCTGTTTTTT. This sequence encodes CAWKSGSNTGELFF.

This clonotype was detected many times. CDR3 DNA sequence: TGTGCCAGCAGCAATAGGTTAGCGGGACGTCAAGAGACCCAGTACTTC. This gives the protein CASSNRLAGRQETQYF. The gene calls are TRBV21-1 and TRBJ2-5; the DNA was not compared with TRBD2, the D call given in the table. TRBV21-1 is labeled a pseudogene. This CDR3 spans 16 amino acids.

This clonotype appeared a single time. The V and J genes are TRBV6-6 and TRBJ2-5; D is undetermined. V was clipped by 7 bases and J by 5 bases, with 14 bases between them. The length of the CDR3 is 13 residues. The germline V gene has CDR1 MNHNY and CDR2 SVGAGI (reference sequence). CDR3 sequence: CASNAAQQETQYF. CDR3 bases: TGTGCCAGCAACGCGGCCCAGCAGGAGACCCAGTACTTC.

At least ten counts were recorded for this clonotype. The rearrangement links TRBV5-1 to TRBJ1-5; no definite D call. This CDR3 is built from 17 residues. The V and J ends lost 1 base and 0 bases respectively, with 14 bases between them. The germline gives CDR1 SGHRS, CDR2 YFSETQ. In nucleotides, the CDR3 is TGCGCCAGCAGCTTGCTTCCGGCCAGAGATAGCAATCAGCCCCAGCATTTT. Protein product: CASSLLPARDSNQPQHF.

This clonotype appeared a few times. The gene calls are TRBV20-1 and TRBJ1-5, with D possibly being TRBD1 (6 bases). CDR3 length equals 14 residues. V was pared by 3 bases and J by 3 bases, with 12 bases between. Germline V gene lookup returns CDR1 DFQATT and CDR2 SNEGSKA (reference sequence). CDR3 protein: CSASRTETNQPQHF. The CDR3 DNA sequence: TGCAGTGCTAGCAGGACAGAGACCAATCAGCCCCAGCATTTT.

This clonotype has ten or more counts. The genes are TRBV12-3 or TRBV12-4 and TRBJ2-5; TRBD2 matches at 9 bases. This CDR3 has 14 residues. V shed 2 bases, J shed 4 bases, and the junction held 2 bases outside the gene matches. The CDR3 nucleotides read TGTGCCAGCAGTTTAACAGCGGGAGGAGAGACCCAGTACTTC. Translating gives CASSLTAGGETQYF.

At least ten counts were recorded for this clonotype. The rearrangement joins TRBV3-1 to TRBJ2-3, with D perhaps assigned TRBD1 or TRBD2 (5 bases each). The V gene lost 6 bases and the J gene lost 5 bases, with 15 bases spanning the gap. Germline CDR1 LGHDT, CDR2 YNNKEL (reference sequence). CDR3 length: 14 amino acids. The CDR3 nucleotides are TGTGCCAGCAGACCGGGACCCCTTAGAGATACGCAGTATTTT. Translation: CASRPGPLRDTQYF.

The J gene is TRBJ2-5, the V gene TRBV7-2, with D unclear. In germline, CDR1 is SGHTA, CDR2 FQGNSA. This CDR3 is built from 13 residues. V lost 1 base and J 5 bases, leaving 8 bases between the germline ends. Written as DNA, the CDR3 is TGTGCCAGCAGCTTAGAAGACACGGAGACCCAGTACTTC. Translation: CASSLEDTETQYF.

The chain combines TRBV7-2 with TRBJ2-2, with a tentative D call TRBD1 (6 bases). Trimming stripped 3 bases from V and 9 bases from J, with 11 bases between. The CDR3 spans 13 residues. Germline V CDR1 and CDR2: SGHTA, FQGNSA. CDR3 in amino acids: CASSFPTGRELFF. The CDR3 nucleotides read TGTGCCAGCAGCTTCCCGACAGGCCGGGAGCTGTTTTTT. Full variable domain (missing parts from reference TRBV7-2 and TRBJ2-2): GAGVSQSPSNKVTEKGKDVELRCDPISGHTALYWYRQSLGQGLEFLIYFQGNSAPDKSGLPSDRFSAERTGGSVSTLTIQRTQQEDSAVYLCASSFPTGRELFFGEGSRLTVL.

This clonotype has only a few counts. Here the CDR3 DNA reads TGTGCCAGCAGCTCAGACAGCTTCACCGGGGAGCTGTTTTTT. Translated: CASSSDSFTGELFF. The genes are TRBV5-5 and TRBJ2-2; possible D gene TRBD1, 5 bases. Germline loops: CDR1 SGHKS, CDR2 YYEKEE (reference sequence). V shed 3 bases and J shed 4 bases, with 10 bases lying between them. CDR3 size: 14 residues.

The chain uses TRBV20-1 and TRBJ2-4; 13 bases match TRBD2. There are 19 residues in the CDR3. Germline V CDR1 and CDR2: DFQATT, SNEGSKA (reference sequence). V lost 2 bases to trimming and J lost 6 bases; unmatched junction nucleotides: 16. As DNA, the CDR3 is TGCAGTGCTAGAAAAGTACTTTGGACTAGCGGGGGAGGGGGAAACATTCAGTACTTC. This encodes CSARKVLWTSGGGGNIQYF.

This clonotype was found a few times. V gene TRBV5-5 combines with J gene TRBJ1-1; possibly TRBD1 for D (5 bases). The CDR3 contains 17 residues. The germline V gene has CDR1 SGHKS and CDR2 YYEKEE (reference sequence). Trimming shortened V by 0 bases and J by 3 bases, and 18 bases separated the two germline ends. The CDR3 protein is CASSLVGGARLDTEAFF. The DNA for the CDR3 is TGTGCCAGCAGCTTGGTGGGGGGAGCGCGGTTGGACACTGAAGCTTTCTTT.